This T cell receptor (beta chain) was sequenced during a study of T-cell reconstitution after alpha-beta-depleted transplantation in children. From germline, CDR1 is DFQATT and CDR2 SNEGSKA (reference sequence). V lost 5 bases and J lost 4, with 12 bases in between. There are 12 residues in the CDR3. A TCRbeta library incorporating unique molecular identifiers was prepared. From the PCR reads, TCRdb called clonotypes with MiXCR, one entry per CDR3 protein. The repertoire consists of 640,000 or so distinct CDR3 sequences, with 16% occurring once and the leading ten covering approximately 1%. This rearrangement joins TRBV20-1 to TRBJ2-7; a possible D gene is TRBD1 (5 bases). The TCR originated in a human donor who donated a stem cell graft to a child with acute myeloid leukemia. The material sequenced was PBMCs from the stem cell graft donor, taken from the stem cell graft. The CDR3 DNA follows: TGCAGTGCTGAGTCTACAGGATACGAGCAGTACGTC. This gives the protein CSAESTGYEQYV.